This T cell receptor beta chain comes out of a study of spatial heterogeneity in lung cancer. Study at large: Alpha-chain sequences were detected in numbers that were consistently lower than beta-chain sequences.

This clonotype has only a few counts. CDR1 and CDR2 from the germline V gene are SQVTM and ANQGSEA. This CDR3 spans 9 amino acids. The ends were cut back, 4 bases at V and 11 bases at J, with 8 bases in the middle. Sample time point: sample taken at primary tumor resection. Whole RNA, which was extracted from tumor, nontumor lung tissue or frozen PBMC, was sequenced without any cell sorting. Each TCR cDNA molecule carried a unique molecular identifier. TCRdb re-analysed the 5' RACE reads in MiXCR, keeping a single row per CDR3 protein. The profile covers about 17,000 distinct CDR3 sequences, with around a fifth appearing a single time and around a fifth taken by the ten largest.

Sequences were derived from PBMCs, sampled at surgery. The receptor's source is a female donor with early-stage non-small cell lung cancer. V is TRBV29-1 and J is TRBJ1-1; D gene uncertain. CDR3 bases: TGCAGCGTTGGGTCGGGCGCTTTCTTT. Translation: CSVGSGAFF.